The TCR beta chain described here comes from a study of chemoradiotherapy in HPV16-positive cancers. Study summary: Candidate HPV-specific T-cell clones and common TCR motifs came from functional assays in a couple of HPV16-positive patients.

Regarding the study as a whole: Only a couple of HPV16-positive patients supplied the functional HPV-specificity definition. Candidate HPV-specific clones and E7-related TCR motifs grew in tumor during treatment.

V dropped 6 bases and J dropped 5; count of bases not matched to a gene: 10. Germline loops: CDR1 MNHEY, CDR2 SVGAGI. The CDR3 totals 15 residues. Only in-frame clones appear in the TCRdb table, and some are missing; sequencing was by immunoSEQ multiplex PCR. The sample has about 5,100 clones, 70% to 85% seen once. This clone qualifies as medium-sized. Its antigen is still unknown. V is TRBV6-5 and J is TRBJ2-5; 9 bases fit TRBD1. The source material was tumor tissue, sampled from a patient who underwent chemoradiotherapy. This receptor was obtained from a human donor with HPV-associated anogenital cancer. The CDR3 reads CASRAAGTGLETQYF. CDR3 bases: TGTGCCAGCAGGGCTGCCGGGACAGGGCTGGAGACCCAGTACTTC.